This is a list of T cell receptor beta chains from one sample in a study of cytomegalovirus exposure and HLA in healthy donors. Sequenced by immunoSEQ multiplex PCR; TCRdb stores in-frame clones only, minus some. The sample consists of under 150,000 clones, 85% to 90% of them appearing once. Sequenced material: PBMCs. The receptors stem from a woman aged 30 to 39 in good health and CMV-seronegative. CDR3s include the opening cysteine and the closing phenylalanine or tryptophan. Fields, in order: clone size, V gene, D gene, J gene, CDR3 DNA, CDR3 protein. D genes are given only for firm matches. Only some rows state a clone size, as once, few, many or a class for expanded clones.

clone_size: NA; v_call: TRBV4-1; d_call: TRBD2; j_call: TRBJ2-5; cdr3_nt: TGCGCCAGCAGCCGGAATAGACTAGCGGGAGAGACCCAGTACTTC; cdr3_aa: CASSRNRLAGETQYF
clone_size: NA; v_call: TRBV4-1; d_call: NA; j_call: TRBJ2-7; cdr3_nt: TGCGCCAGCAGCCAGGGCCAGGGTCGTCGGTACGAGCAGTACTTC; cdr3_aa: CASSQGQGRRYEQYF
clone_size: once; v_call: TRBV7-2; d_call: NA; j_call: TRBJ2-3; cdr3_nt: TGTGCCAGCAGCTTAGCGGGGGCCACAGATACGCAGTATTTT; cdr3_aa: CASSLAGATDTQYF
clone_size: once; v_call: TRBV7-9; d_call: NA; j_call: TRBJ1-5; cdr3_nt: TGTGCCAGCAGCGGGGGGACCGGCAATCAGCCCCAGCATTTT; cdr3_aa: CASSGGTGNQPQHF
clone_size: NA; v_call: TRBV14; d_call: TRBD1; j_call: TRBJ2-7; cdr3_nt: TGTGCCAGCAGCCAAAGTCTTGGGACAGGAGGTTGCGAGCAGTACTTC; cdr3_aa: CASSQSLGTGGCEQYF
clone_size: few; v_call: TRBV7-2; d_call: TRBD2; j_call: TRBJ2-1; cdr3_nt: TGTGCCAGCGGCTTAGTGGCGAGCGGGAGCGGGAATGAGCAGTTCTTC; cdr3_aa: CASGLVASGSGNEQFF
clone_size: NA; v_call: TRBV6-5; d_call: NA; j_call: TRBJ1-4; cdr3_nt: TGTGCCAGCACTAGAGGACAAGCAACTAATGAAAAACTGTTTTTT; cdr3_aa: CASTRGQATNEKLFF
clone_size: NA; v_call: TRBV18; d_call: TRBD1; j_call: TRBJ1-1; cdr3_nt: TGTGCCAGCTCACCGGGGACAGGGGGTAGCACTGAAGCTTTCTTT; cdr3_aa: CASSPGTGGSTEAFF
clone_size: NA; v_call: TRBV7-2; d_call: TRBD2; j_call: TRBJ2-7; cdr3_nt: TGTGCCAGCAGCTTAGAGGGACTATCATACGAGCAGTACTTC; cdr3_aa: CASSLEGLSYEQYF
clone_size: NA; v_call: TRBV6-1; d_call: TRBD2; j_call: TRBJ2-3; cdr3_nt: TGTGCCAGCAGCCTAGCGGGAGGGCCAGATACGCAGTATTTT; cdr3_aa: CASSLAGGPDTQYF
clone_size: NA; v_call: TRBV29-1; d_call: TRBD1; j_call: TRBJ1-5; cdr3_nt: TGCAGCGTCACAACAGGGGACAGGCAGCCCCAGCATTTT; cdr3_aa: CSVTTGDRQPQHF
clone_size: NA; v_call: TRBV28; d_call: NA; j_call: TRBJ2-7; cdr3_nt: TGTGCCAGCACGAGGAGGGAGTCTATTGTCTACGAGCAGTACTTC; cdr3_aa: CASTRRESIVYEQYF
clone_size: NA; v_call: TRBV27; d_call: NA; j_call: TRBJ1-1; cdr3_nt: TGTGCCAGCAGTCAGGCAGGGTACGCTTTCTTT; cdr3_aa: CASSQAGYAFF
clone_size: NA; v_call: TRBV28; d_call: TRBD1; j_call: TRBJ1-6; cdr3_nt: TGTGCCAGCAGTTCGTACCGGGACAGGGGCAATTCACCCCTCCACTTT; cdr3_aa: CASSSYRDRGNSPLHF
clone_size: NA; v_call: TRBV5-1; d_call: TRBD1; j_call: TRBJ2-3; cdr3_nt: TGCGCCAGCAGCTTGTTAGGGGACAGGGTGACGCAGTATTTT; cdr3_aa: CASSLLGDRVTQYF
clone_size: once; v_call: TRBV2; d_call: TRBD2; j_call: TRBJ2-3; cdr3_nt: TGTGCCAGCGGGGATAGCGGGAGGGCCCCGACAGATACGCAGTATTTT; cdr3_aa: CASGDSGRAPTDTQYF
clone_size: NA; v_call: TRBV28; d_call: TRBD2; j_call: TRBJ2-7; cdr3_nt: TGTGCCAGCAGTCCAAGGGGACTAGCGGCCCTCTTC; cdr3_aa: CASSPRGLAALF
clone_size: NA; v_call: TRBV5-4; d_call: TRBD2; j_call: TRBJ2-7; cdr3_nt: TGTGCCAGCACTAGCGGGAGGGCCTACGAGCAGTACTTC; cdr3_aa: CASTSGRAYEQYF
clone_size: NA; v_call: TRBV12-1; d_call: NA; j_call: TRBJ2-1; cdr3_nt: TGTGCCAGCAGCCCCCGGACACCTCTTCAAGAGCAGTTCTTC; cdr3_aa: CASSPRTPLQEQFF
clone_size: NA; v_call: TRBV5-1; d_call: TRBD1; j_call: TRBJ1-1; cdr3_nt: TGCGCCAGCAGCTCCCGACAGGGGATGAACACTGAAGCTTTCTTT; cdr3_aa: CASSSRQGMNTEAFF
clone_size: NA; v_call: TRBV15; d_call: NA; j_call: TRBJ2-7; cdr3_nt: TGTGCCACCAGCAGAGGCTTTACAGGGCTCTCCTACGAGCAGTACTTC; cdr3_aa: CATSRGFTGLSYEQYF
clone_size: NA; v_call: TRBV11-2; d_call: NA; j_call: TRBJ1-1; cdr3_nt: TGTGCCAGCAGCTTAGATTCTACAGTGGGCACTGAAGCTTTCTTT; cdr3_aa: CASSLDSTVGTEAFF
clone_size: NA; v_call: TRBV4-2; d_call: NA; j_call: TRBJ2-1; cdr3_nt: TGTGCCAGCAGCCCCGCGAGAAATGAGCAGTTCTTC; cdr3_aa: CASSPARNEQFF
clone_size: once; v_call: TRBV9; d_call: TRBD1; j_call: TRBJ1-1; cdr3_nt: TGTGCCAGCAGCGGGGGGGACAGGGGTTACACTGAAGCTTTCTTT; cdr3_aa: CASSGGDRGYTEAFF
clone_size: NA; v_call: TRBV11-3; d_call: NA; j_call: TRBJ1-4; cdr3_nt: TGTGCCAGCAGCTTAGATGCAGTCCCAGAGGGCTATAATGAAAAACTGTTTTTT; cdr3_aa: CASSLDAVPEGYNEKLFF
clone_size: NA; v_call: TRBV6-5; d_call: NA; j_call: TRBJ1-3; cdr3_nt: TGTGCCAGCAGTGAACAGGGACCTGGAAACACCATATATTTT; cdr3_aa: CASSEQGPGNTIYF
clone_size: NA; v_call: TRBV27; d_call: NA; j_call: TRBJ2-3; cdr3_nt: TGTGCCAGCAGTTTATCTGCTAACACAGATACGCAGTATTTT; cdr3_aa: CASSLSANTDTQYF
clone_size: NA; v_call: TRBV10-3; d_call: TRBD2; j_call: TRBJ2-3; cdr3_nt: TGTGCCATCAGTGAGGGGCTAGCGGGTTTCACAGATACGCAGTATTTT; cdr3_aa: CAISEGLAGFTDTQYF
clone_size: NA; v_call: TRBV18; d_call: NA; j_call: TRBJ2-5; cdr3_nt: TGTGCCAGCTCACCACAATACGGGGGAGGAGAGACCCAGTACTTC; cdr3_aa: CASSPQYGGGETQYF
clone_size: NA; v_call: TRBV28; d_call: NA; j_call: TRBJ2-7; cdr3_nt: TGTGCCAGCAGTTACGGGGGAAGCTACGAGCAGTACTTC; cdr3_aa: CASSYGGSYEQYF
clone_size: NA; v_call: TRBV2; d_call: TRBD1; j_call: TRBJ2-5; cdr3_nt: TGTGCCAGCAGGGCGCCGAGGGGGCGAGGAGAGACCCAGTACTTC; cdr3_aa: CASRAPRGRGETQYF
clone_size: NA; v_call: TRBV28; d_call: NA; j_call: TRBJ1-5; cdr3_nt: TGTGCCAGCAGTTTCCGCGGGGGCAATCAGCCCCAGCATTTT; cdr3_aa: CASSFRGGNQPQHF
clone_size: NA; v_call: TRBV5-6; d_call: NA; j_call: TRBJ1-1; cdr3_nt: TGTGCCAGCAGCTTAAAACAGCACACTGAAGCTTTCTTT; cdr3_aa: CASSLKQHTEAFF
clone_size: NA; v_call: TRBV7-2; d_call: NA; j_call: TRBJ1-6; cdr3_nt: TGTGCCAGCAGCTTCCCGCCGGGTTCCATTTCACCCCTCCACTTT; cdr3_aa: CASSFPPGSISPLHF
clone_size: NA; v_call: TRBV29-1; d_call: NA; j_call: TRBJ1-5; cdr3_nt: TGCAGCGTTGCCCCAGGGGATAGCAATCAGCCCCAGCATTTT; cdr3_aa: CSVAPGDSNQPQHF
clone_size: NA; v_call: TRBV6-5; d_call: NA; j_call: TRBJ1-3; cdr3_nt: TGTGCCAGCAGACCCGGACTTAGCTCTGGAAACACCATATATTTT; cdr3_aa: CASRPGLSSGNTIYF